Reported below is one TCR beta chain. CDR1 GTSNPN and CDR2 SVGIG come from the germline V gene (reference sequence). After removal of 4 bases from V and 3 bases from J, the junction contained 5 bases not matched to a gene. The CDR3 length is 13 residues. This sample is part of a study of blood T cell repertoires in COVID-19. Overall study: Some COVID-19 samples were acute and others convalescent; all came from the United States, Italy and Spain.

Participant age was roughly 18 to 90 years, and participants resided in fewer than 25 US areas. Two negative PCRs, clearance, or symptom resolution were required of recovered Cohort 3 donors. Using immunoSEQ multiplex PCR, the repertoire was profiled, and TCRdb retains in-frame clones only, with some absent. The sample has approximately 300,000 clones, 70% to 90% seen once. This sequence originates from a woman aged 30 to 39 who had recovered from COVID-19. The chain employs TRBV30 and TRBJ1-1; TRBD1 agrees at 7 bases. The sequencing sample was made of PBMCs or T cells enriched from blood (not recorded which). Here the CDR3 reads CAWNSGQHTEAFF. CDR3 nucleotide sequence: TGTGCCTGGAATTCGGGACAGCACACTGAAGCTTTCTTT.